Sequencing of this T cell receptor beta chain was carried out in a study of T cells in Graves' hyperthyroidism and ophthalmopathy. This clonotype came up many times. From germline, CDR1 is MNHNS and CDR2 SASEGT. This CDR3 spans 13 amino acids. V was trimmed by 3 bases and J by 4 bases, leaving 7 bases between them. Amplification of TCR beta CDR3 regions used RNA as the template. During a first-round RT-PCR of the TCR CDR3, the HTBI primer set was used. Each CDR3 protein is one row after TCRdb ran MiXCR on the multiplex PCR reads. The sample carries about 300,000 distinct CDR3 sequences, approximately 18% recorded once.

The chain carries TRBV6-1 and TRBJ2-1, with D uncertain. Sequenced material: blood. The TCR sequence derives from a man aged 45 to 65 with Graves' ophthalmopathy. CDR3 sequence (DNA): TGTGCCAGCAGTGACAATATATACAATGAGCAGTTCTTC. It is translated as CASSDNIYNEQFF.